This TCR beta chain was retrieved from a study of vaccination effects on CD4 cells after COVID-19. For this clone: Its antigen is not known. The junction departs from the called germline gene at one end, perhaps through a read error.

Before sequencing, viral peptide pools were used by the ViraFEST assay to expand antigen-specific CD4+ T cells. CD4+ T cell isolation took place after approximately 11 days of culture. Vaccinated recipients, who were negative for nucleocapsid antibodies, had no history of SARS-CoV-2 infection. CDR3 length equals 11 residues. From germline, CDR1 is LGHDT and CDR2 YNNKEL (reference sequence). The protocol was immunoSEQ multiplex PCR, while the TCRdb copy is restricted to in-frame clones and leaves out a portion. This sample yields some 41,000 clones, of which about 70% are seen a single time; just under 15% belongs to the top ten.

This clonotype originated in a human donor who received a COVID-19 vaccine. The starting material was CD4+ T cells from PBMCs cultured with HCoV-OC43 spike peptides, obtained before COVID-19 vaccination. Documented subset: HCoV-OC43 spike overlapping peptide pool stimulation. The chain couples TRBV3-1 (or the pseudogene TRBV3-2) to TRBJ1-2; possible D gene TRBD1, 5 bases. CDR3: CASSRGTGLAF. CDR3 coding DNA: TGTGCCAGCAGCCGAGGGACTGGCCTAGCCTTC.